The next 27 T cell receptor beta chains were all read from a single sample in a study of CXCR3-negative and CXCR3-positive naive CD8 T cells. The libraries of TRB cDNA were prepared using 5' RACE with UMI labels. From the 5' RACE reads, TCRdb lists one entry per CDR3 protein and no DNA. Listed are 100,000 to 150,000 distinct CDR3 sequences; roughly 0.29% falls within the top ten. Specimen: naive CXCR3- CD8+ T cells from blood. The subset was: CD45RO-CCR7+CD27+CD95- naive CD8+ T cells lacking CXCR3 (TNR3-). These receptor sequences come from a human donor in good health. Some clones in this sample may be carry-over from other donors' samples.

This chain connects TRBV6-6 to TRBJ2-1; TCRdb gives TRBD1 as the D gene, but with no DNA this cannot be confirmed. This CDR3 spans 15 amino acids. Germline CDR1 reads MNHNY; CDR2 reads SVGAGI (reference sequence). CDR3 amino acids: CASSMTGARDNEQFF.

The chain joins TRBV12-3 or TRBV12-4 to TRBJ2-5; TCRdb selects TRBD2, and the lack of DNA leaves this call unchecked. The CDR3 consists of 15 residues. This CDR3 is CASSHWDSYQETQYF.

The chain carries TRBV7-2 and TRBJ2-7; TCRdb designates TRBD1, a call that cannot be tested without DNA. The germline V gene has CDR1 SGHTA and CDR2 FQGNSA. The CDR3 spans 16 residues. The CDR3 loop is CASSLTQGAGSYEQYF.

V and J are TRBV29-1 and TRBJ1-2; absent DNA, TCRdb's TRBD1 call cannot be checked. CDR3 length: 12 amino acids. Germline CDR1 and CDR2: SQVTM and ANQGSEA. CDR3 residues: CSVERGTYGYTF.

The chain links TRBV28 to TRBJ2-3; the TCRdb call, TRBD2, lacks DNA for checking. The CDR3 runs 14 residues. Germline V gives CDR1 MDHEN, CDR2 SYDVKM. CDR3 residues: CASSSGLAVDTQYF.

The V and J genes are TRBV11-2 and TRBJ2-7. Germline CDR1 reads SGHAT; CDR2 reads FQNNGV. This CDR3 region has 12 residues. CDR3 amino acids: CASSHSSYEQYF.

The V and J genes are TRBV14 and TRBJ2-6; TCRdb reports TRBD1, a call that lacks DNA to check it against. This CDR3 region has 16 residues. Germline values: CDR1 SGHDN, CDR2 FVKESK. The CDR3 sequence is CASSPGQGPGANVLTF.

The CDR3 sequence: CASSQDQGPNTGELFF. The rearrangement joins TRBV4-3 to TRBJ2-2; absent DNA, TCRdb's TRBD2 call cannot be checked. CDR1 and CDR2 (germline): LGHNA, YSLEER. The CDR3 runs 16 residues.

J is TRBJ2-3 and V is TRBV7-3; the D call from TCRdb, TRBD2, cannot be confirmed without DNA. This CDR3 region has 17 residues. CDR1 and CDR2 (germline): SGHTA, FQGTGA. The CDR3 loop reads CASSLAISGGAGDTQYF.

The chain carries TRBV18 and TRBJ1-1. Germline-derived CDR1 and CDR2 are KGHSH and LQKENI. The CDR3 has 15 amino acids. CDR3 protein: CASSPWPDENTEAFF. The variable domain in full, completed from reference TRBV18 and TRBJ1-1, reads NAGVMQNPRHLVRRRGQEARLRCSPMKGHSHVYWYRQLPEEGLKFMVYLQKENIIDESGMPKERFSAEFPKEGPSILRIQQVVRGDSAAYFCASSPWPDENTEAFFGQGTRLTVV.

This CDR3 is CATSAQGLGNEQFF. The chain links TRBV9 to TRBJ2-1. Germline V CDR1 and CDR2: SGDLS, YYNGEE. This CDR3 has 14 amino acids.

The rearrangement uses TRBV29-1 and TRBJ2-1; TCRdb outputs TRBD1, but without DNA this stays unchecked. This CDR3 has 14 residues. The V gene's germline CDR1 is SQVTM and CDR2 ANQGSEA. CDR3 in amino acids: CSVDGTGVYNEQFF.

V and J are TRBV29-1 and TRBJ2-1. This CDR3 spans 12 amino acids. CDR1 and CDR2 from the germline V gene are SQVTM and ANQGSEA. The CDR3 loop reads CSVEWPYNEQFF.

The V gene is TRBV28, the J gene TRBJ2-3; TCRdb indicates TRBD2, and absent DNA this call remains unverified. This CDR3 spans 16 amino acids. CDR1 is MDHEN and CDR2 is SYDVKM in the germline V gene. The CDR3 here is CASSLTSGANTDTQYF.

The chain employs TRBV7-9 and TRBJ2-3; without DNA, the TCRdb call of TRBD2 cannot be checked. Germline V gene sequence: CDR1 SEHNR, CDR2 FQNEAQ (reference sequence). CDR3 size: 17 residues. CDR3 region: CASSYTRVAVRTDTQYF.

The chain has TRBV4-1 and TRBJ2-7; without DNA, the TCRdb call of TRBD2 cannot be checked. The CDR3 has 15 amino acids. Germline assignment: CDR1 MGHRA and CDR2 YSYEKL. The CDR3 spells CASSHPGGLAYEQYF.

This chain links TRBV5-5 with TRBJ2-4. The germline V gene has CDR1 SGHKS and CDR2 YYEKEE (reference sequence). The CDR3 contains 12 residues. CDR3 amino acids: CASSSGQDVQYF.

This chain connects TRBV19 to TRBJ2-5; absent DNA, TCRdb's TRBD2 call cannot be checked. Germline assignment: CDR1 LNHDA and CDR2 SQIVND (reference sequence). There are 15 residues in the CDR3. The CDR3 reads CASSSWSSSQETQYF.

This rearrangement joins TRBV7-9 to TRBJ1-6; the D call of TRBD1 rests on TCRdb alone, since no DNA is present to check it. The CDR3 consists of 14 residues. CDR1 is SEHNR and CDR2 is FQNEAQ in the germline V gene (reference sequence). The CDR3 loop is CASSLRDTLEALHF.

J is TRBJ2-1 and V is TRBV12-3 or TRBV12-4; TCRdb outputs TRBD1, but without DNA this stays unchecked. The CDR3 covers 14 residues. CDR3 protein: CASSPMARGDEQFF.

The chain has TRBV12-3 or TRBV12-4 and TRBJ2-1; TCRdb gives TRBD1 as the D gene, but with no DNA this cannot be confirmed. The CDR3 sequence is 13 residues long. CDR3 protein: CATWTGGYNEQFF.

This rearrangement joins TRBV6-5 to TRBJ1-1. Germline V gene data show CDR1 as MNHEY and CDR2 as SVGAGI. The length of the CDR3 is 14 residues. The CDR3 spells CASRKSRIHTEAFF.

The genes are TRBV14 and TRBJ2-2; as DNA is missing, the TRBD1 call by TCRdb cannot be tested. Germline V CDR1 and CDR2: SGHDN, FVKESK. This CDR3 spans 16 amino acids. The CDR3 spells CASSQERGAHTGELFF.

V gene TRBV21-1 combines with J gene TRBJ2-1; the TCRdb D gene call, TRBD1, has no DNA to confirm it. TRBV21-1 is shown as a pseudogene. The CDR3 sequence is 13 residues long. This CDR3 reads CASSNIAPNEQFF.

The chain is built from TRBV20-1 and TRBJ2-1. The CDR3 has 14 residues. CDR1 is DFQATT and CDR2 is SNEGSKA in the germline V gene (reference sequence). The chain's CDR3 is CSAWDLWSGNEQFF.

The rearrangement uses TRBV28 and TRBJ2-7; with no DNA, the TCRdb D assignment of TRBD2 cannot be verified. Germline CDR1 MDHEN, CDR2 SYDVKM. The CDR3 has 16 residues. The CDR3 loop is CASSRTLVASSYEQYF.

V usage is TRBV5-1 and J usage is TRBJ2-7; the TCRdb call, TRBD1, lacks DNA for checking. Germline CDR1 reads SGHRS; CDR2 reads YFSETQ. The CDR3 extends over 15 amino acids. The CDR3 sequence is CASSLLPGTGYEQYF.